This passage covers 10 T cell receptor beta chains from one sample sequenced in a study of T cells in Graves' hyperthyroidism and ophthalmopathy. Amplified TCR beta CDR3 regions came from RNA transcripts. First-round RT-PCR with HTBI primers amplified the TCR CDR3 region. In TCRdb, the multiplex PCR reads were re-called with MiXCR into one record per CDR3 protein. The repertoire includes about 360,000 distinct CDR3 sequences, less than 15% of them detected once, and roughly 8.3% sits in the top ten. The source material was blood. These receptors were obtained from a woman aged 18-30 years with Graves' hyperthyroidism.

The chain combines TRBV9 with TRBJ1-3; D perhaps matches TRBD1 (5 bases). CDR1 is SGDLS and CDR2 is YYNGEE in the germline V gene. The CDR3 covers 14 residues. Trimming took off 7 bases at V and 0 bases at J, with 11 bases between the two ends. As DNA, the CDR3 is TGTGCCAGCGGCGGGACTTTCTCTGGAAACACCATATATTTT. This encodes CASGGTFSGNTIYF.

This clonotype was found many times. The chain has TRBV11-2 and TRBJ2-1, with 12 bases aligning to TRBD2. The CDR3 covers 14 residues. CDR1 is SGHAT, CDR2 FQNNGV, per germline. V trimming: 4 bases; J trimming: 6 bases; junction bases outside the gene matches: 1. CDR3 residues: CASSSTSGSNEQFF. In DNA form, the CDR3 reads TGTGCCAGCAGCTCGACTAGCGGGAGCAATGAGCAGTTCTTC. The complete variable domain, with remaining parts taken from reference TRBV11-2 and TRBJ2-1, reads EAGVAQSPRYKIIEKRQSVAFWCNPISGHATLYWYQQILGQGPKLLIQFQNNGVVDDSQLPKDRFSAERLKGVDSTLKIQPAKLEDSAVYLCASSSTSGSNEQFFGPGTRLTVL.

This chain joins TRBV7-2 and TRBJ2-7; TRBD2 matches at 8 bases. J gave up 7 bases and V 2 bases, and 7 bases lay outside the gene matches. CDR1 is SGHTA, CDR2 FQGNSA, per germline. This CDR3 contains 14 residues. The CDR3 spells CASSLFSGVGEQYF. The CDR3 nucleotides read TGTGCCAGCAGCTTATTTAGCGGGGTGGGGGAGCAGTACTTC.

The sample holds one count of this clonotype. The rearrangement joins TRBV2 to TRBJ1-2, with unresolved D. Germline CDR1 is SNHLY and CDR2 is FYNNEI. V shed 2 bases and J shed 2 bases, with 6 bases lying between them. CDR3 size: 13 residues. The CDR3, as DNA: TGTGCCAGCAGTGAACACACCAACTATGGCTACACCTTC. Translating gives CASSEHTNYGYTF.

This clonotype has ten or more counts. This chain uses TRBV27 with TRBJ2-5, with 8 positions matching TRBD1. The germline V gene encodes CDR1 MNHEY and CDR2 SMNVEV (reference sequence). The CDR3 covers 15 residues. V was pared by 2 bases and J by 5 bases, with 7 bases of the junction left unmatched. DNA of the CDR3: TGTGCCAGCAGTTTAGAACAGGGGGTAGGGGAGACCCAGTACTTC. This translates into CASSLEQGVGETQYF.

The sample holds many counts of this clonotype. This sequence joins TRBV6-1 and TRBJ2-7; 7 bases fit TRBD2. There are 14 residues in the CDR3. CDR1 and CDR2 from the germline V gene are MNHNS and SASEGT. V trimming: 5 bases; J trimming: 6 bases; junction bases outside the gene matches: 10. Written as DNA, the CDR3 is TGTGCCAGCAGTAAGGGCGGGAGCGACCTCGAGCAGTACTTC. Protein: CASSKGGSDLEQYF.

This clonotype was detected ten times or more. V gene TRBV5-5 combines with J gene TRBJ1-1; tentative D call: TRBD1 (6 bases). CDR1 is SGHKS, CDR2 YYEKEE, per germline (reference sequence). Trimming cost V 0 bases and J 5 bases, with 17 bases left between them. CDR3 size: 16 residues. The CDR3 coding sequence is TGTGCCAGCAGCTTGGCATTGAGGGGGGCGAGTACTGAAGCTTTCTTT. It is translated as CASSLALRGASTEAFF.

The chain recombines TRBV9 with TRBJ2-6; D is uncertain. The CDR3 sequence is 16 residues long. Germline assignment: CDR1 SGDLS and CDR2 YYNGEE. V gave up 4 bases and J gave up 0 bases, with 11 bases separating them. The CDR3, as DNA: TGTGCCAGCAGCATTGGACCGAGCTCTGGGGCCAACGTCCTGACTTTC. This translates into CASSIGPSSGANVLTF.

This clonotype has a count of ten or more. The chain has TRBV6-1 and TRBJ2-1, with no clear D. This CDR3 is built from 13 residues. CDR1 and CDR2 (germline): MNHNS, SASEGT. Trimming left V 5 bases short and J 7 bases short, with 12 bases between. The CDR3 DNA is TGTGCCAGCAGTTACGACTCACGAAATGAGCAGTTCTTC. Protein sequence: CASSYDSRNEQFF.

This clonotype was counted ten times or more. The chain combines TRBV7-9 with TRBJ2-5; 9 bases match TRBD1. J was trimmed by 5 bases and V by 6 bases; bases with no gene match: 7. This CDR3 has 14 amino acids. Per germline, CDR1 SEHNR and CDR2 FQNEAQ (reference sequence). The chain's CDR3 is CASRDNRGPETQYF. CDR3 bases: TGTGCCAGCAGAGATAACAGGGGGCCCGAGACCCAGTACTTC. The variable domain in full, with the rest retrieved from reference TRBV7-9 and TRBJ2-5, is DTGVSQNPRHKITKRGQNVTFRCDPISEHNRLYWYRQTLGQGPEFLTYFQNEAQLEKSRLLSDRFSAERPKGSFSTLEIQRTEQGDSAMYLCASRDNRGPETQYFGPGTRLLVL.